Included here is one T cell receptor beta chain sequence, with context. TCR beta CDR3 regions were amplified from RNA transcripts. The first-round RT-PCR employed HTBI primers together with the Qiagen OneStep RT-PCR kit. A multiplex PCR was then performed as the second round. TCRdb called the multiplex PCR reads again in MiXCR, with one record for every CDR3 protein. The table includes over a million distinct CDR3 sequences, less than 45% detected once. This sample was included in a study of Graves' ophthalmopathy and Graves' hyperthyroidism. The ends lost 3 bases at V and 2 bases at J; junction bases unmatched: 10. From germline, CDR1 is DFQATT and CDR2 SNEGSKA (reference sequence). The CDR3 is 17 amino acids.

The sample was peripheral blood or thyroid tissue (not recorded which). The chain joins TRBV20-1 to TRBJ2-6; 7 bases match TRBD2. This clonotype was obtained from an adult man with Graves' hyperthyroidism. The CDR3 nucleotides are TGCAGTGCTAGGGGGTTCAAGGCGGGGGCTGGGGCCAACGTCCTGACTTTC. Translating gives CSARGFKAGAGANVLTF.